These 23 T cell receptor beta chains originate from one sample sequenced in a study of cytomegalovirus exposure and HLA in healthy donors. Primers: 60 Vbeta forward and 13 Jbeta reverse. Sequencing was performed with immunoSEQ multiplex PCR; in TCRdb, only in-frame clones are kept and a portion is missing. This table has approximately 130,000 clones, approximately 85% appearing once. What was sequenced was PBMCs. These receptors were taken from a woman aged 30 to 39 in good health and CMV-seropositive.

The chain links TRBV5-6 to TRBJ1-3; TRBD1 might be the D (5 bases). Germline V gene lookup returns CDR1 SGHDT and CDR2 YYEEEE. The V end was cut by 1 base, the J end by 4 bases, with 9 bases between. This CDR3 contains 14 residues. The CDR3 nucleotides are TGTGCCAGCAGCTTGCAGGGTTCCGGAAACACCATATATTTT. Protein product: CASSLQGSGNTIYF. Based on the CDR3 plus reference TRBV5-6 and TRBJ1-3, the full variable domain is DAGVTQSPTHLIKTRGQQVTLRCSPKSGHDTVSWYQQALGQGPQFIFQYYEEEERQRGNFPDRFSGHQFPNYSSELNVNALLLGDSALYLCASSLQGSGNTIYFGEGSWLTVV.

The chain uses TRBV28 and TRBJ2-3; 8 positions match TRBD1. The germline CDR1 and CDR2 sequences are MDHEN and SYDVKM. The ends lost 4 bases at V and 1 base at J; junction bases unmatched: 7. The CDR3 runs 16 residues. The CDR3 sequence: CASSWTGRGGTDTQYF. The CDR3 bases are TGTGCCAGCAGTTGGACAGGGAGAGGGGGCACAGATACGCAGTATTTT.

V usage is TRBV7-9 and J usage is TRBJ2-5; 7 nucleotides align to TRBD2. Germline CDR1 SEHNR, CDR2 FQNEAQ (reference sequence). This CDR3 contains 16 residues. The junction had 14 bases not matched to a gene; V was cut back by 6 bases and J by 4 bases. This CDR3 reads CASSLSGTSWGETQYF. CDR3 in DNA: TGTGCCAGCAGTCTCAGCGGGACGTCATGGGGAGAGACCCAGTACTTC.

This clone was recorded once. The chain joins TRBV9 to TRBJ2-6, with 8 bases lining up with TRBD1. Looked up from germline, CDR1 is SGDLS and CDR2 is YYNGEE. The CDR3 is made up of 15 amino acids. V lost 4 bases and J lost 3; bases outside the gene matches: 3. This chain's CDR3 is CASSLDRDGANVLTF. The CDR3 DNA is TGTGCCAGCAGCCTGGACAGGGATGGGGCCAACGTCCTGACTTTC.

V usage is TRBV10-3 and J usage is TRBJ2-7, with 11 positions matching TRBD1. Germline lookup yields CDR1 ENHRY and CDR2 SYGVKD. The CDR3 is made up of 15 amino acids. V lost 0 bases to trimming and J lost 3 bases; unmatched junction nucleotides: 1. The CDR3 sequence: CAISESGTGGYEQYF. The CDR3 nucleotides are TGTGCCATCAGTGAGTCAGGGACAGGGGGCTACGAGCAGTACTTC.

The rearrangement joins TRBV4-2 to TRBJ2-5, with no clear D. The CDR3 runs 15 residues. The V gene's germline CDR1 is LGHNA and CDR2 YNFKEQ. The V and J ends lost 7 bases and 4 bases respectively, with 19 bases between them. CDR3 DNA: TGTGCCAGCACCAAGGCAGCAAGCCCGGGAGAGACCCAGTACTTC. Its protein product is CASTKAASPGETQYF.

The chain is built from TRBV5-1 and TRBJ1-1; no clear D gene. V was trimmed by 2 bases and J by 0 bases, leaving 14 bases between them. This CDR3 has 16 amino acids. The germline gives CDR1 SGHRS, CDR2 YFSETQ. The CDR3, as DNA: TGCGCCAGCAGCTTCTTAGGACCGGGGTTGAACACTGAAGCTTTCTTT. This encodes CASSFLGPGLNTEAFF.

The chain employs TRBV7-9 and TRBJ1-3, with D possibly TRBD1 on 5 matching bases. The CDR3 runs 13 residues. Germline V lookup: CDR1 SEHNR, CDR2 FQNEAQ (reference sequence). The V end was cut by 1 base, the J end by 4 bases, with 5 bases between. In DNA form, the CDR3 reads TGTGCCAGCAGCTTAGGACAGGGAAACACCATATATTTT. It is translated as CASSLGQGNTIYF.

The chain links TRBV7-3 to TRBJ2-1, with TRBD2 identical over 11 bases. J lost 8 bases, V lost 4 bases, and 7 bases had no gene match. Germline CDR1 SGHTA, CDR2 FQGTGA. The CDR3 totals 15 residues. CDR3 nucleotides: TGTGCCAGCAGCTCCTTAGCGGGGGGGCCACATGAGCAGTTCTTC. This gives the protein CASSSLAGGPHEQFF.

The CDR3 DNA reads TGTGCCAGCACGCAGGCGGGGGGGCCGGGTGAGCAGTACTTC. It encodes CASTQAGGPGEQYF. The rearrangement links TRBV2 to TRBJ2-7; the match to TRBD2 covers 9 bases. This CDR3 has 14 residues. Germline CDR1 and CDR2: SNHLY and FYNNEI. V trimming: 7 bases; J trimming: 7 bases; junction bases outside the gene matches: 11. Drawing the rest from reference TRBV2 and TRBJ2-7, the complete variable domain is EPEVTQTPSHQVTQMGQEVILRCVPISNHLYFYWYRQILGQKVEFLVSFYNNEISEKSEIFDDQFSVERPDGSNFTLKIRSTKLEDSAMYFCASTQAGGPGEQYFGPGTRLTVT.

The genes are TRBV7-8 and TRBJ1-2; 8 positions match TRBD1. With 3 bases clipped from V and 7 bases from J, the junction kept 7 bases outside the gene matches. This CDR3 has 14 amino acids. In germline, CDR1 is SGHVS, CDR2 FQNEAQ. CDR3 DNA sequence: TGTGCCAGCAGCTTTTTACAGGGGGAAGGTGGCTACACCTTC. Amino acids: CASSFLQGEGGYTF.

This chain uses TRBV14 with TRBJ1-6, with no clear D. Trimming removed 1 base at V and 9 bases at J, with 4 bases between. CDR3 length: 12 amino acids. Germline lookup yields CDR1 SGHDN and CDR2 FVKESK. DNA of the CDR3: TGTGCCAGCAGCCAAGCAGTTTCACCCCTCCACTTT. It translates to CASSQAVSPLHF.

The chain recombines TRBV20-1 with TRBJ1-2; no definite D call. Germline values: CDR1 DFQATT, CDR2 SNEGSKA (reference sequence). The V end was cut by 0 bases, the J end by 7 bases, with 6 bases between. The CDR3 length is 11 residues. CDR3 residues: CSARDLGGYTF. CDR3 nucleotide sequence: TGCAGTGCTAGAGATCTAGGTGGCTACACCTTC.

This chain uses TRBV5-1 with TRBJ2-3, with 10 bases lining up with TRBD2. Germline V CDR1 and CDR2: SGHRS, YFSETQ. This CDR3 region has 15 residues. V shed 3 bases, J shed 3 bases, and the junction held 4 bases outside the gene matches. The CDR3 sequence is CASSYLAGGTDTQYF. Written as DNA, the CDR3 is TGCGCCAGCAGCTATTTAGCGGGGGGAACAGATACGCAGTATTTT.

The chain is built from TRBV11-2 and TRBJ1-1; TRBD1 matches 7 bases. Germline V CDR1 and CDR2: SGHAT, FQNNGV. The V segment lost 5 bases and the J segment 7 bases; nucleotides outside the gene matches: 10. The CDR3 spans 14 residues. This CDR3 is CASSPPPTGLEAFF. Here the CDR3 DNA reads TGTGCCAGCAGCCCCCCCCCGACAGGGCTTGAAGCTTTCTTT.

This chain connects TRBV7-3 to TRBJ2-1; TRBD2 matches 7 bases. Trimming took 5 bases from V and 9 from J; bases not matched to a gene: 13. Germline V gene sequence: CDR1 SGHTA, CDR2 FQGTGA. The CDR3 loop spans 15 amino acids. As DNA, the CDR3 is TGTGCCAGCAGCCCCTTGGGGGGGGTCGTCGGTGAGCAGTTCTTC. Translated, it gives CASSPLGGVVGEQFF.

V and J are TRBV28 and TRBJ1-3; D is undetermined. The CDR3 is 13 amino acids. Trimming stripped 3 bases from V and 0 bases from J, with 3 bases between. The germline CDR1 and CDR2 sequences are MDHEN and SYDVKM. The CDR3 loop is CASSFNSGNTIYF. CDR3 bases: TGTGCCAGCAGTTTCAACTCTGGAAACACCATATATTTT.

The chain is built from TRBV6-6 and TRBJ1-2; D is perhaps TRBD1 (5 bases). V dropped 2 bases and J dropped 1 base, with 11 bases sitting between them. This CDR3 comprises 15 residues. Germline values: CDR1 MNHNY, CDR2 SVGAGI (reference sequence). This CDR3 reads CASSYIGAGNYGYTF. As DNA, the CDR3 is TGTGCCAGCAGTTACATAGGGGCCGGTAACTATGGCTACACCTTC.

This sequence joins TRBV5-1 and TRBJ2-1; D may be TRBD1 (6 bases). V dropped 5 bases and J dropped 0 bases, with 15 bases sitting between them. This CDR3 spans 16 amino acids. The V gene's germline CDR1 is SGHRS and CDR2 YFSETQ. The CDR3 loop reads CASSRSGTPSYNEQFF. CDR3 bases: TGCGCCAGCAGTCGTTCCGGGACACCCTCCTACAATGAGCAGTTCTTC.

The gene calls are TRBV5-4 and TRBJ1-1; 10 bases fit TRBD1. Germline assignment: CDR1 SGHNT and CDR2 YYREEE (reference sequence). The CDR3 consists of 16 residues. Trimming took 3 bases from V and 1 from J; bases not matched to a gene: 6. CDR3: CASSSTGGAGNTEAFF. CDR3 nucleotide sequence: TGTGCCAGCAGCTCGACAGGGGGCGCAGGGAACACTGAAGCTTTCTTT.

The chain has TRBV5-1 and TRBJ2-7; D remains ambiguous. Between the trimmed V and J ends, which lost 0 bases and 1 base, there was a span of 14 bases. The CDR3 loop spans 16 amino acids. Per the germline V gene, CDR1 is SGHRS and CDR2 is YFSETQ. The CDR3 sequence is CASSLGQIPQSYEQYF. The CDR3 region has the DNA TGCGCCAGCAGCTTGGGGCAGATTCCTCAATCCTACGAGCAGTACTTC.

This clone has just one count. The rearrangement joins TRBV10-3 to TRBJ2-1; TRBD2 matches at 10 bases. Germline loops: CDR1 ENHRY, CDR2 SYGVKD. This CDR3 comprises 13 residues. Losses at the gene ends were 5 bases for V and 9 bases for J; bases not matched to a gene: 4. The CDR3 protein is CAISTERGGEQFF. CDR3 nucleotide sequence: TGTGCCATCAGTACGGAGCGGGGGGGTGAGCAGTTCTTC.

This clone was picked up one time. V and J are TRBV19 and TRBJ2-1; D is possibly TRBD2 (5 bases). The germline gives CDR1 LNHDA, CDR2 SQIVND (reference sequence). The CDR3 runs to 16 residues. The V and J ends lost 5 bases and 1 base respectively, with 15 bases between them. The CDR3 is CASSPATNPSYNEQFF. CDR3 bases: TGTGCCAGTAGTCCGGCGACTAACCCATCCTACAATGAGCAGTTCTTC. Together with reference TRBV19 and TRBJ2-1, the CDR3 gives the full variable domain: DGGITQSPKYLFRKEGQNVTLSCEQNLNHDAMYWYRQDPGQGLRLIYYSQIVNDFQKGDIAEGYSVSREKKESFPLTVTSAQKNPTAFYLCASSPATNPSYNEQFFGPGTRLTVL.